This T cell receptor (beta chain) is from a study of T cell responses to AZD1222 COVID-19 vaccine. Across the study: It was second doses at about 4 or about 12 weeks that were pooled. Study-wide points: Only a handful of AZD1222 recipients were seropositive at baseline. With two AZD1222 doses given, Spike-specific TCR breadth and depth both rose. Vaccine-associated CD4 TCRs spanned spike, dominant at 160-218 and 743-854.

The CDR3 is 13 residues long. V lost 8 bases and J lost 8; bases outside the gene matches: 8. Germline V gene lookup returns CDR1 LGHDT and CDR2 YNNKEL (reference sequence). This table comes from immunoSEQ multiplex PCR, and its TCRdb copy is limited to in-frame clones, with some not included. The table includes around 50,000 clones, under 90% detected once. Comments on this clone: Its antigen remains unidentified.

The clonotype originates from an adult in good health. The sequencing used peripheral blood, collected on day 0 of AZD1222 vaccination. The V and J genes are TRBV3-1 (or the pseudogene TRBV3-2) and TRBJ2-4; 8 positions match TRBD2. CDR3 in amino acids: CASHSAGGDIQYF. The CDR3 DNA follows: TGTGCCAGCCATTCCGCGGGAGGAGACATTCAGTACTTC.